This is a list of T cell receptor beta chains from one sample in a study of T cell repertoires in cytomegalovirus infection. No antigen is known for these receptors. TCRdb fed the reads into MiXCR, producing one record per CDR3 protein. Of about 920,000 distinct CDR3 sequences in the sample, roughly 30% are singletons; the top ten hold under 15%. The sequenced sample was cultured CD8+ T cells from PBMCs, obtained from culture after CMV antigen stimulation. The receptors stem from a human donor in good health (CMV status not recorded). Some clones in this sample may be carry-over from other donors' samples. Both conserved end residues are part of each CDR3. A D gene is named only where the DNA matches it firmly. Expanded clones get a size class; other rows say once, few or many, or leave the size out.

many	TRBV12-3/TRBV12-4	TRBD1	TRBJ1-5	TGTGCCAGCAGTTTTTCCACTGACAGGGGGTATAGCAATCAGCCCCAGCATTTT	CASSFSTDRGYSNQPQHF
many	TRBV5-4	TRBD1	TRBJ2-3	TGTGCCAGCAGCTTGGGGTGGACAGGGTACGTGTGGAATACGCAGTATTTT	CASSLGWTGYVWNTQYF
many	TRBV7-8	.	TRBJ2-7	TGTGCCAGCAGCCCCGAGAACTACGAGCAGTACTTC	CASSPENYEQYF
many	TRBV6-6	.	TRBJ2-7	TGTGCCAGCAGAGGAGGCGAGACATCGGTCTACGAGCAGTACTTC	CASRGGETSVYEQYF
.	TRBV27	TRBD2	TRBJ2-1	TGTGCCAGCAGTTTGTGGGGAGCGGGGCCCTACAATGAGCAGTTCTTC	CASSLWGAGPYNEQFF
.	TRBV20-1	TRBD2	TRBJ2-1	TGCAGTGCCGCGGGACTAGCGGGGTTATACAATGAGCAGTTCTTC	CSAAGLAGLYNEQFF
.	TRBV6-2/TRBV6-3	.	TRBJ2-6	TGTGCCAGCAGATGGGGGACTGGGGCCAACGTCCTGACTTTC	CASRWGTGANVLTF
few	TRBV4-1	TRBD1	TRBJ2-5	TGCGCCAGCAGCCAAGGACCGGACAGGGGGCGACAAGAGACCCAGTACTTC	CASSQGPDRGRQETQYF
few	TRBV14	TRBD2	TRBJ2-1	TGTGCCAGCAGCCCTTCGGCGGGGGGGCCCGCGCAGTTCTTC	CASSPSAGGPAQFF
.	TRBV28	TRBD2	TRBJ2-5	TGTGCCAGCAGCCTACTTTGGGGGGGACCAGAGACCCGGTACTTC	CASSLLWGGPETRYF
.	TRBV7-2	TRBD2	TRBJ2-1	TGTGCCAGCAGCTACATATTATCGGCGGGGGGGGGCAATGAGCAGTTCTTC	CASSYILSAGGGNEQFF
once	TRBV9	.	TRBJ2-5	TGTGCCAGCAGCGTAGGGGGATCGGGACCAACGAACTTC	CASSVGGSGPTNF
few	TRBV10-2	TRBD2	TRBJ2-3	TGCGCCAGCAGTGAGGTTCGAGCGGGGGGCACAGATACGCAGTATTTT	CASSEVRAGGTDTQYF
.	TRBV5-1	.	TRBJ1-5	TGCGCCAGCAGCTTGGGAGTGGGGGGTCAATATCAGCCCCAGCATTTT	CASSLGVGGQYQPQHF
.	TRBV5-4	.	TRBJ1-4	TGTGCCAGCAGCGCCAGGGGATACGAAGATGAAAAACTGTTTTTT	CASSARGYEDEKLFF
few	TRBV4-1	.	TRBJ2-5	TGCGCCAGCAGCCAATCTCTCCGACCTCGGGAAGAGACCCAGTACTTC	CASSQSLRPREETQYF
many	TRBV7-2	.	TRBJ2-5	TGTGCCAGCAGCTTAGTACAGTCCAGAGCCCAGTACTTC	CASSLVQSRAQYF
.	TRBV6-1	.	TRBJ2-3	TGTGCCAGCAGTGAAAGCGCGGCAGGAAATACGCAGTATTTT	CASSESAAGNTQYF
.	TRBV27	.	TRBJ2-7	TGTGCCAGCAGTTTAACAGGCCTCTCCTACGAGCAGTACTTC	CASSLTGLSYEQYF
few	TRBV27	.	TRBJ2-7	TGTGCCAGCAGTTCGTTAAGTCTTAGCTCCTACGAGCAGTACTTC	CASSSLSLSSYEQYF
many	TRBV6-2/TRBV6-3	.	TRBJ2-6	TGTGCCAGCAGTTACCCCCTTGAAGGCGCCAACGTCCTGACTTTC	CASSYPLEGANVLTF
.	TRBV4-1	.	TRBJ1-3	TGCGCCAGCAGCCACCCCCGACGGGGCTCTGGAAACACCATATATTTT	CASSHPRRGSGNTIYF
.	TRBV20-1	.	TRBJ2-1	TGCAGTGTCCAAAAAGGCGGGCCCATACCCCCCAATGAGCAGTTCTTC	CSVQKGGPIPPNEQFF
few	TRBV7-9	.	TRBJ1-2	TGTGCCAGCAGCGGGCCCCACAGGCAAGCTAACTATGGCTACACCTTC	CASSGPHRQANYGYTF
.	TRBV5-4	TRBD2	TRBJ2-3	TGTGCCAGCAGCACCCCCAGCGGGGGGATGTACGGCTTAATTACAGATACGCAGTATTTT	CASSTPSGGMYGLITDTQYF
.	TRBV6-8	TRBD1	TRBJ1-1	TGTGCCAGCAGTGACCGGGACAGGGTGGACACTGAAGCTTTCTTT	CASSDRDRVDTEAFF
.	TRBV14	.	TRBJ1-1	TGTGCCAGCAGCCAAGGCGTACGGCGGTTCACTGAAGCTTTCTTT	CASSQGVRRFTEAFF
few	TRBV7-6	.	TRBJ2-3	TGTGCCAGCAGCTCCGGGACTTTGACTAGCACAGATACGCAGTATTTT	CASSSGTLTSTDTQYF
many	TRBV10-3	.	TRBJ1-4	TGTGCCATCAATAGGGACCATAATGAAAAACTGTTTTTT	CAINRDHNEKLFF
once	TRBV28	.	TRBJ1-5	TGTGTCAGCAGTCCTCTAACAGAGAGACGGAATCAGCCCCAGCATTTT	CVSSPLTERRNQPQHF
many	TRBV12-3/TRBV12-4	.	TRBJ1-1	TGTGCCAGCAGTCCCAGACAGGAGAACACTGAAGCTTTCTTT	CASSPRQENTEAFF
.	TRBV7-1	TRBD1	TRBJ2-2	TGTACCAGCAGCTCGCCATTCCGACAGGGTAACACCGGGGAGCTGTTTTTT	CTSSSPFRQGNTGELFF
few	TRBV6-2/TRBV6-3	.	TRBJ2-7	TGTGCCAGCAGTCCCCAATTGGATTCCTACGAGCAGTACTTC	CASSPQLDSYEQYF
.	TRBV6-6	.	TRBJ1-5	TGTGCCAGCACCAGGTTCGGTCAGCCCCAGCATTTT	CASTRFGQPQHF
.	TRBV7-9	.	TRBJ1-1	TGTGCCAGCAGCTTACGGGCCTTAGGACAGAGAAACACTGAAGCTTTCTTT	CASSLRALGQRNTEAFF
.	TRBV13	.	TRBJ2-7	TGTGCCAGCAGCATTGACGACAGTACCTACGAGCAGTACTTC	CASSIDDSTYEQYF
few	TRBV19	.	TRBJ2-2	TGTGCCAGTAGTGAAAAATCCACGGGGGAGCTGTTTTTT	CASSEKSTGELFF
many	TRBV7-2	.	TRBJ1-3	TGTGCCAGCAGCAACAGGTTCTTTGGAAACACCATATATTTT	CASSNRFFGNTIYF
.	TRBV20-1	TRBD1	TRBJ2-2	TGCAGTGCTTTGACAGGGGTAGTTGCCACGAACACCGGGGAGCTGTTTTTT	CSALTGVVATNTGELFF
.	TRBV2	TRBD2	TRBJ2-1	TGTGCCAGCAGTGCAATGGGACTAGCGGGAGCATGGGATTACAATGAGCAGTTCTTC	CASSAMGLAGAWDYNEQFF
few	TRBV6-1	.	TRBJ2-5	TGTGCCAGCAGTGAAGGAATCAAGGCCGCGTGGGAGACCCAGTACTTC	CASSEGIKAAWETQYF
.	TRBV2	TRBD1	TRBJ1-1	TGTGCCAGCAGTGAAACAGGGGTTGGGATGAACACTGAAGCTTTCTTT	CASSETGVGMNTEAFF
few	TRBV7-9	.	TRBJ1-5	TGTGCCAGCAGCCCTGAAGCTCAGGGGATCGGCTATAGCAATCAGCCCCAGCATTTT	CASSPEAQGIGYSNQPQHF
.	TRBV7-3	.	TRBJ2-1	TGTGCCAGCAGCTTAGACCTGGGGGCGAGTAATGAGCAGTTCTTC	CASSLDLGASNEQFF
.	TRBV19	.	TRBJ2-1	TGTGCCAGTAGCGACGCGGAGGGGCCGTTCAATGAGCAGTTCTTC	CASSDAEGPFNEQFF
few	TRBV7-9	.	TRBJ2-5	TGTGCCAGCCGAGACTTTTTAGAGACCCAGTACTTC	CASRDFLETQYF
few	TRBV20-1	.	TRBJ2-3	TGTTCGGGGGAGTGGGGCACAGATACGCAGTATTTT	CSGEWGTDTQYF
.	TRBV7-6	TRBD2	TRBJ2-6	TGTGCCAGCAGCTTAGTGGGGGAGGGAAAGGCCGGGGCCAACGTCCTGACTTTC	CASSLVGEGKAGANVLTF
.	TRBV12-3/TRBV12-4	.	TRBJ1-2	TGTGCCAGCAGTGAGGGGAATGGCTATGGCTACACCTTC	CASSEGNGYGYTF
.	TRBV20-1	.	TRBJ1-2	TGCAGTGCTAGCGGGGGATCTGGCTACACCTTC	CSASGGSGYTF
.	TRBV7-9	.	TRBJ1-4	TGTGCCAGCAGCTTAGGGACAAGGAAACTGTTTTTT	CASSLGTRKLFF
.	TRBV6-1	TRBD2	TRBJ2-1	TGTGCCAGCAGCCGCGGGAGCGGGGGGACCTATTACAATGAGCAGTTCTTC	CASSRGSGGTYYNEQFF
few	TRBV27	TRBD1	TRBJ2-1	TGTGCCAGCAAACCGGGACAGAGCTACAATGAGCAGTTCTTC	CASKPGQSYNEQFF
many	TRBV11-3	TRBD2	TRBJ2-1	TGTGCCAGCAGCCCCCGGACTAGCGGGGGGGCTAATGAGCAGTTCTTC	CASSPRTSGGANEQFF
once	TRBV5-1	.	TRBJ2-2	TGCGCCAGCAGCTTGTCCCTCCTAAACAGCTTAGCCGGGGAGCTGTTTTTT	CASSLSLLNSLAGELFF
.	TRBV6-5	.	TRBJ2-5	TGTGCCAGCAGTAAACTGTTTAGGACCACCCAAGAGACCCAGTACTTC	CASSKLFRTTQETQYF
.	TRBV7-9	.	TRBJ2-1	TGTGCCAGCAGCATCAGTCGCCCTTCCTACAATGAGCAGTTCTTC	CASSISRPSYNEQFF
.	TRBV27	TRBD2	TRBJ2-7	TGTGCCAGCAGTTTCGGACTAGCCCTTGGGATCGGCGAGCAGTACTTC	CASSFGLALGIGEQYF
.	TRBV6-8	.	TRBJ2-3	TGTGCCAGCAGTCATAGTGATGGTACGCAGTATTTT	CASSHSDGTQYF
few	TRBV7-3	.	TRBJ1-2	TGTGCCAGCAGCGACAGCATCACGAGGCTTAACTATGGCTACACCTTC	CASSDSITRLNYGYTF